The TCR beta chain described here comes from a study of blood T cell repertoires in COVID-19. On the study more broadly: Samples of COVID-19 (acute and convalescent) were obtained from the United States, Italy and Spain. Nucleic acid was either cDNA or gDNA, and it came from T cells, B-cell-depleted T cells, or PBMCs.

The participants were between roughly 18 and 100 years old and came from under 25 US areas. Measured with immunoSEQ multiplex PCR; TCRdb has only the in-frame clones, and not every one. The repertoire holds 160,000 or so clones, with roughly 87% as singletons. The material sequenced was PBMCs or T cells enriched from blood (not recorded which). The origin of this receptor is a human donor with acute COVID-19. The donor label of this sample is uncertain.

CDR3: CASSRDRVDTGELFF. The CDR3 DNA sequence: TGTGCCAGCAGCAGGGACAGGGTCGACACCGGGGAGCTGTTTTTT. This chain joins TRBV7-2 and TRBJ2-2; 9 bases fit TRBD1. The germline V gene has CDR1 SGHTA and CDR2 FQGNSA. There are 15 residues in the CDR3. With 5 bases clipped from V and 3 bases from J, the junction kept 4 bases outside the gene matches.